One sample yielded the 20 T cell receptor beta chains listed below, sequenced in a study of T-cell reconstitution after alpha-beta-depleted transplantation in children. Unique molecular identifiers were used in preparing the TCRbeta library. TCRdb re-called the PCR reads with MiXCR, one entry per CDR3 protein. The sample has about 580,000 distinct CDR3 sequences; 20% to 25% are singletons. This specimen consisted of PBMCs, mostly from graft donor cells, obtained 360 days after TCRalphabeta/CD19-depleted stem cell transplant. These receptors were collected from a boy under two years old who had a stem cell transplant for acute myeloid leukemia, so the T cells may come from the graft donor.

This clonotype was seen ten or more times. The rearrangement joins TRBV20-1 to TRBJ2-1; TRBD2 matches 7 bases. This CDR3 is 13 amino acids long. Looked up from germline, CDR1 is DFQATT and CDR2 is SNEGSKA (reference sequence). Trimming at V came to 5 bases and at J to 4 bases, leaving 5 bases not matched to a gene. CDR3 nucleotide sequence: TGCAGTGCTGCGGGACTACAATACAATGAGCAGTTCTTC. Its translation is CSAAGLQYNEQFF.

This clonotype was counted a few times. The rearrangement uses TRBV2 and TRBJ2-3; D ambiguous. Germline-derived CDR1 and CDR2 are SNHLY and FYNNEI. CDR3 length: 14 amino acids. V was shortened by 1 base and J by 3 bases, with 8 bases between the two germline ends. Written as DNA, the CDR3 is TGTGCCAGCAGTGAAGTCGTGGGAACAGATACGCAGTATTTT. The encoded protein is CASSEVVGTDTQYF.

The sample holds one count of this clonotype. V usage is TRBV7-6 and J usage is TRBJ2-5; possible D gene TRBD2, 5 bases. The V end was cut by 3 bases, the J end by 5 bases, with 16 bases between. The CDR3 loop spans 15 amino acids. CDR1 is SGHVS and CDR2 is FNYEAQ in the germline V gene. CDR3 nucleotides: TGTGCCAGCAGCTTTGAAGGGAGTCTTGGGGAGACCCAGTACTTC. Its protein product is CASSFEGSLGETQYF.

This clonotype was seen many times. V gene TRBV4-1 combines with J gene TRBJ1-2; possibly TRBD1 for D (6 bases). The CDR3 extends over 15 amino acids. In germline, CDR1 is MGHRA, CDR2 YSYEKL. The V gene lost 0 bases and the J gene lost 6 bases, with 14 bases spanning the gap. The DNA for the CDR3 is TGCGCCAGCAGCCAAGATACAGGGTTGAGGAATGGCTACACCTTC. Translation: CASSQDTGLRNGYTF.

J is TRBJ2-3 and V is TRBV20-1; 8 bases map to TRBD2. The CDR3 is 17 amino acids. CDR1 and CDR2 from the germline V gene are DFQATT and SNEGSKA (reference sequence). The CDR3: CCASGKPGLEFVDTQYF. In nucleotides, the CDR3 is TGCTGCGCTAGCGGCAAACCGGGACTAGAATTCGTCGATACGCAGTATTTT.

This clonotype was observed at least ten times. V is TRBV2 and J is TRBJ2-3; TRBD2 aligns across 8 bases. This CDR3 has 14 residues. Germline trimming cut 8 bases from V and 0 bases from J; bases unmatched to any gene: 4. Germline CDR1 and CDR2: SNHLY and FYNNEI. CDR3 in amino acids: CASGSGDSTDTQYF. The CDR3, as DNA: TGTGCCAGCGGTAGCGGGGATAGCACAGATACGCAGTATTTT. Looking up the rest from reference TRBV2 and TRBJ2-3 gives the full variable domain: EPEVTQTPSHQVTQMGQEVILRCVPISNHLYFYWYRQILGQKVEFLVSFYNNEISEKSEIFDDQFSVERPDGSNFTLKIRSTKLEDSAMYFCASGSGDSTDTQYFGPGTRLTVL.

This clonotype was detected ten times or more. This chain connects TRBV15 to TRBJ2-7; D uncertain. The CDR3 runs to 11 residues. The ends were cut back, 4 bases at V and 3 bases at J, with 4 bases in the middle. CDR1 is LNHNV, CDR2 YYDKDF, per germline (reference sequence). The CDR3 DNA follows: TGTGCCACCAGCATAAACTACGAGCAGTACTTC. Protein product: CATSINYEQYF.

This rearrangement joins TRBV15 to TRBJ1-5; 9 bases agree with TRBD1. V was clipped by 6 bases and J by 5 bases; unmatched bases: 8. This CDR3 is built from 15 residues. The V gene's germline CDR1 is LNHNV and CDR2 YYDKDF (reference sequence). The CDR3 region is CATRRTGAIHQPQHF. For the CDR3, the DNA is TGTGCCACCAGGCGGACAGGGGCGATTCATCAGCCCCAGCATTTT.

The CDR3 protein is CASSYSIFTGNYGYTF. The DNA of the CDR3 is TGTGCCAGCAGTTACTCGATTTTTACAGGGAACTATGGCTACACCTTC. The V call is TRBV6-5, the J call TRBJ1-2, with D possibly matching TRBD1 (6 bases). This CDR3 spans 16 amino acids. Germline V lookup: CDR1 MNHEY, CDR2 SVGAGI. V lost 0 bases, J lost 2 bases, and 13 bases lay in between.

The gene calls are TRBV20-1 and TRBJ2-7, with TRBD2 identical over 8 bases. The CDR3 extends over 15 amino acids. Germline V gene lookup returns CDR1 DFQATT and CDR2 SNEGSKA (reference sequence). The V gene end was trimmed by 5 bases and the J gene end by 3 bases; junction bases not matched to a gene: 12. The CDR3 sequence: CSAPGGGVADYEQYF. The CDR3 region has the DNA TGCAGTGCTCCCGGGGGGGGAGTAGCGGACTACGAGCAGTACTTC.

This clonotype was found many times. The rearrangement joins TRBV29-1 to TRBJ2-3; D remains unclear. The CDR3 has 11 residues. CDR1 is SQVTM, CDR2 ANQGSEA, per germline. Deletions cut 7 bases from V and 0 bases from J, with 5 bases between. CDR3 DNA: TGCAGCGCCTACAGCACAGATACGCAGTATTTT. This translates into CSAYSTDTQYF.

V is TRBV20-1 and J is TRBJ2-5, with D perhaps matching TRBD1 or TRBD2 (7 bases each). Germline V gives CDR1 DFQATT, CDR2 SNEGSKA (reference sequence). Trimming shortened V by 1 base and J by 4 bases, and 19 bases separated the two germline ends. This CDR3 contains 16 residues. Written as DNA, the CDR3 is TGCAGTGCTAGAGTCGGACAGGCGGGACTAAGAGAGACCCAGTACTTC. It codes for CSARVGQAGLRETQYF.

This clonotype showed up many times. The rearrangement links TRBV25-1 to TRBJ2-7; TRBD2 matches at 7 bases. The CDR3 spans 17 residues. The germline gives CDR1 MGHDK, CDR2 SYGVNS. V shed 0 bases, J shed 0 bases, and the junction held 8 bases outside the gene matches. This chain's CDR3 is CASSEYPPGGTSYEQYF. CDR3 nucleotide sequence: TGTGCCAGCAGTGAATACCCGCCCGGGGGGACCTCCTACGAGCAGTACTTC.

The J gene is TRBJ2-6, the V gene TRBV21-1. TRBV21-1 is a pseudogene. The CDR3 consists of 17 residues. CDR3 sequence: CASSKFVHEAGANVLTF. Written as DNA, the CDR3 is TGTGCCAGCAGCAAATTCGTTCACGAGGCTGGGGCCAACGTCCTGACTTTC.

This clonotype has a handful of counts. The chain combines TRBV12-3 or TRBV12-4 with TRBJ2-3; 7 positions agree with TRBD1. The CDR3 runs to 17 residues. Losses at the gene ends were 7 bases for V and 2 bases for J; bases not matched to a gene: 15. In nucleotides, the CDR3 is TGTGCCAGCACAACCCCGGAACAGGGGTCAATCACAGATACGCAGTATTTT. It specifies CASTTPEQGSITDTQYF.

This clonotype turned up a few times. The rearrangement joins TRBV12-3 or TRBV12-4 to TRBJ2-1; 12 nucleotides line up with TRBD2. V lost 6 bases and J lost 7; bases outside the gene matches: 7. The CDR3 runs 15 residues. The CDR3 is CASRRLAGGPNEQFF. The CDR3 region has the DNA TGTGCCAGCAGACGTCTAGCGGGGGGGCCGAATGAGCAGTTCTTC.

The chain is built from TRBV20-1 and TRBJ1-4, with TRBD1 matching over 9 bases. With 6 bases clipped from V and 7 bases from J, the junction kept 6 bases outside the gene matches. Looked up from germline, CDR1 is DFQATT and CDR2 is SNEGSKA (reference sequence). CDR3 length: 13 residues. The CDR3 DNA follows: TGCAGTGCGAACAGGGGGCAGGGTGAAAAACTGTTTTTT. Its translation is CSANRGQGEKLFF.

This clonotype was detected a few times. The chain carries TRBV5-1 and TRBJ2-5; possible D gene TRBD1, 5 bases. The germline gives CDR1 SGHRS, CDR2 YFSETQ. This CDR3 is built from 14 residues. V lost 4 bases to trimming and J lost 5 bases, with 15 bases between them. The CDR3 DNA reads TGCGCCAGCAGCCTGGGGTGGGGCTCGGAGACCCAGTACTTC. It yields the protein CASSLGWGSETQYF.

The V and J genes are TRBV29-1 and TRBJ2-2, with D maybe TRBD2 (5 bases). In germline, CDR1 is SQVTM, CDR2 ANQGSEA. The V and J ends lost 7 bases and 5 bases respectively, with 8 bases between them. The CDR3 runs 11 residues. This CDR3 is CSAGLTGELFF. CDR3 DNA sequence: TGCAGCGCCGGACTGACCGGGGAGCTGTTTTTT.

This clonotype was recorded at least ten times. The chain joins TRBV10-3 to TRBJ2-6; TRBD1 matches 9 bases. Losses at the gene ends were 5 bases for V and 2 bases for J; bases not matched to a gene: 7. This CDR3 has 17 amino acids. Looked up from germline, CDR1 is ENHRY and CDR2 is SYGVKD. This CDR3 is CAISTPRDRAGANVLTF. CDR3 in DNA: TGTGCCATCAGTACGCCGAGGGACAGGGCTGGGGCCAACGTCCTGACTTTC.